This T cell receptor beta chain was recorded in a study of blood T cell repertoires in COVID-19. Study background: Researchers got acute and convalescent COVID-19 samples from the United States, Italy and Spain. PBMCs, B-cell-depleted T cells, or T cells were the source of the cDNA or gDNA that made up the material.

This clone was seen once. Trimming pared 5 bases from V and 4 bases from J, leaving 14 bases between. Germline V lookup: CDR1 SGHTA, CDR2 FQGNSA. The CDR3 length is 14 residues. Source study methods: Amplification of reference gene primers provided the estimated nucleated cell counts. Only in-frame clones appear in the TCRdb table, and some are missing; sequencing was by immunoSEQ multiplex PCR. The V and J calls and the clone size are those of that table, but D and trimming were determined from the DNA. The profile shows around 310,000 clones, approximately 88% of them singletons. Material: peripheral blood. The chain recombines TRBV7-2 with TRBJ1-2, with a tentative D call TRBD1 (6 bases). The clonotype originates from a woman aged 45 to 65 with active or convalescent COVID-19. The CDR3 bases are TGTGCCAGCAGCCCAGGGGCGGTTAGCTATGGCTACACCTTC. Translated: CASSPGAVSYGYTF.